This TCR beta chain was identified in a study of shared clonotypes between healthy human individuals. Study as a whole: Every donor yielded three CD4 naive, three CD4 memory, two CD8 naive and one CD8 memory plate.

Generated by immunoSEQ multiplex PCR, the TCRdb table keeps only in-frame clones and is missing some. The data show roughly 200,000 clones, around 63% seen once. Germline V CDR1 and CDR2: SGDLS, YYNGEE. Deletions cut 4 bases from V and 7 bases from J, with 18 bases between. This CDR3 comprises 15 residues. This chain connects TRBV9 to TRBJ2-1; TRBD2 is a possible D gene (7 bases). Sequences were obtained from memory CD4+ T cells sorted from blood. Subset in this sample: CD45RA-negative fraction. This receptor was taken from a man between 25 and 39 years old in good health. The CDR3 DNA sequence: TGTGCCAGCAGCCCCCGGACTAGGGGGGCTAATGAGCAGTTCTTC. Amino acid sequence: CASSPRTRGANEQFF.